This T cell receptor beta chain was observed in a study of T cell responses to AZD1222 COVID-19 vaccine. Overall study results and limits: The sample set comprised mostly white British donors with more females, and clonal diversity was possibly underestimated.

Sequencing was performed with immunoSEQ multiplex PCR; in TCRdb, only in-frame clones are kept and a portion is missing. The sample gives 100,000 or so clones, 82% of which show up once; 5% is in the top ten. As concerns this clone: Its specificity is unknown.

The CDR3 extends over 13 amino acids. CDR1 is SGHVS and CDR2 is FNYEAQ in the germline V gene. Trimming removed 5 bases from V and 0 bases from J, with 7 bases in between. The TCR was taken from an adult in good health. The starting material was peripheral blood, obtained on day 0 of AZD1222 vaccination. V is TRBV7-6 and J is TRBJ1-1; perhaps TRBD1 as D (5 bases). CDR3 coding DNA: TGTGCCAGCAGCAGGGACCTGAACACTGAAGCTTTCTTT. Protein: CASSRDLNTEAFF.